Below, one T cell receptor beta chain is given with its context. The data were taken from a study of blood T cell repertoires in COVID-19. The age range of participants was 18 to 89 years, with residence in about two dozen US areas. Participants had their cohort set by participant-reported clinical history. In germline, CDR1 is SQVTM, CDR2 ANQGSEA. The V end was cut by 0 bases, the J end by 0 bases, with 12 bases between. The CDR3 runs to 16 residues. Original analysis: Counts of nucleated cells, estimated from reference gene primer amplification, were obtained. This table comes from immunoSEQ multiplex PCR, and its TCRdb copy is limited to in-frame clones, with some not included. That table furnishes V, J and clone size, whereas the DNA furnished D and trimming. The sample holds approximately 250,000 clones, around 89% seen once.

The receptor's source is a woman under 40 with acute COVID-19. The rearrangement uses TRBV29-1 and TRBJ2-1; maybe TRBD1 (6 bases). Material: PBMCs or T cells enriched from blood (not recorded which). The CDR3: CSVEDPGRGSYNEQFF. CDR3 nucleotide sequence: TGCAGCGTTGAAGATCCCGGCAGGGGCTCCTACAATGAGCAGTTCTTC.